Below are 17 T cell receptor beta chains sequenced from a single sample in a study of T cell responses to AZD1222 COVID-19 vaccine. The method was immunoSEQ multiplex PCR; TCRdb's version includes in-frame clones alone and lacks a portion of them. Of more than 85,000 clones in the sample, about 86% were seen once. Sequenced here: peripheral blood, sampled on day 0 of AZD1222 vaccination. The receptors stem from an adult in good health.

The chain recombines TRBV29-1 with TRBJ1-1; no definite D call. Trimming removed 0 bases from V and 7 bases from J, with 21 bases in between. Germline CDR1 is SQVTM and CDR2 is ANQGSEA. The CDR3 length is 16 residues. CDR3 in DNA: TGCAGCGTTGAAGACCCCCTCCCCCGGGTAGTAGGTGAAGCTTTCTTT. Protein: CSVEDPLPRVVGEAFF. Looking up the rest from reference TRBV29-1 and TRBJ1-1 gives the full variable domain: SAVISQKPSRDICQRGTSLTIQCQVDSQVTMMFWYRQQPGQSLTLIATANQGSEATYESGFVIDKFPISRPNLTFSTLTVSNMSPEDSSIYLCSVEDPLPRVVGEAFFGQGTRLTVV.

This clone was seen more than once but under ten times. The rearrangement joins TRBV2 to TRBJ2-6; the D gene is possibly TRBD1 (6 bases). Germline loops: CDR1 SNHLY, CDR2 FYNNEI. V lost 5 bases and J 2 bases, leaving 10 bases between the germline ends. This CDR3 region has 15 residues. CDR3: CASSHTGPGANVLTF. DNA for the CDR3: TGTGCCAGCAGTCATACAGGGCCTGGGGCCAACGTCCTGACTTTC.

The chain's CDR3 is CSVEARREDGYTF. The CDR3 DNA is TGCAGCGTTGAAGCCAGAAGGGAAGATGGCTACACCTTC. The chain combines TRBV29-1 with TRBJ1-2; D call uncertain. This CDR3 is 13 amino acids long. Germline lookup yields CDR1 SQVTM and CDR2 ANQGSEA. With 1 base removed from V and 6 bases from J, the gap between germline ends came to 12 bases.

In nucleotides, the CDR3 is TGCGCCAGCACCCCCGGGCTCAGCTCCTACGAGCAGTACTTC. Protein sequence: CASTPGLSSYEQYF. The chain couples TRBV5-1 to TRBJ2-7; D gene unclear. Germline lookup yields CDR1 SGHRS and CDR2 YFSETQ. Between the trimmed V and J ends, which lost 6 bases and 0 bases, there was a span of 13 bases. This CDR3 contains 14 residues. The entire variable domain, with the rest obtained from reference TRBV5-1 and TRBJ2-7, is as follows: KAGVTQTPRYLIKTRGQQVTLSCSPISGHRSVSWYQQTPGQGLQFLFEYFSETQRNKGNFPGRFSGRQFSNSRSEMNVSTLELGDSALYLCASTPGLSSYEQYFGPGTRLTVT.

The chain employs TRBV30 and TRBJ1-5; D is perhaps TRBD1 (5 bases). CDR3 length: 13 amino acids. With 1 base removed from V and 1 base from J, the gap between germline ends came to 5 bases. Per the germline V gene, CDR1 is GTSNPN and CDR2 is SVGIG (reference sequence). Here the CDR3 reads CAWSEGSNQPQHF. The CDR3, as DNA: TGTGCCTGGAGTGAGGGGAGCAATCAGCCCCAGCATTTT.

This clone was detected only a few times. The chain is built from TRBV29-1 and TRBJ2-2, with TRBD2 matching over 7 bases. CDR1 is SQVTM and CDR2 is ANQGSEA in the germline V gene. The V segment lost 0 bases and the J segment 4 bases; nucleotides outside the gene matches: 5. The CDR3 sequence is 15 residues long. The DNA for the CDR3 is TGCAGCGTTGAAGAGGGAGGGAGGGGCACCGGGGAGCTGTTTTTT. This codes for CSVEEGGRGTGELFF.

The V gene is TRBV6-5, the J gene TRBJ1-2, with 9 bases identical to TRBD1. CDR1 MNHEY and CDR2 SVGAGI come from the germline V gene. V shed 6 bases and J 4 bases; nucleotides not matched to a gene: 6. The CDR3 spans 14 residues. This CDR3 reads CASRRTGGFYGYTF. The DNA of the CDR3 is TGTGCCAGCAGGCGCACAGGGGGCTTCTATGGCTACACCTTC.

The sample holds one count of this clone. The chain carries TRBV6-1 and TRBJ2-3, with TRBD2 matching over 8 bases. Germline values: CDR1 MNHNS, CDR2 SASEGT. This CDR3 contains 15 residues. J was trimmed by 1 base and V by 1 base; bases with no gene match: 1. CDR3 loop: CASSEEAGGTDTQYF. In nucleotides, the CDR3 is TGTGCCAGCAGTGAAGAAGCGGGGGGCACAGATACGCAGTATTTT.

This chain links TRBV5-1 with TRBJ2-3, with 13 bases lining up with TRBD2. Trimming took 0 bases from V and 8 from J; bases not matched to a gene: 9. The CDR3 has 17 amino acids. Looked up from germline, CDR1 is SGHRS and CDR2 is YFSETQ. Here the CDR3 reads CASSLGTSGGGLGTQYF. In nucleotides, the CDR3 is TGCGCCAGCAGCTTGGGGACTAGCGGGGGTGGACTAGGTACGCAGTATTTT.

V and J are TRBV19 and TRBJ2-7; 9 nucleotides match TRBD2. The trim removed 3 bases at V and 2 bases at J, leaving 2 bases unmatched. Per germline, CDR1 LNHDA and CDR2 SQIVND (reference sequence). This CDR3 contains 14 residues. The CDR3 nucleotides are TGTGCCAGTAGTATGGCGGGAGGGACCTACGAGCAGTACTTC. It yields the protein CASSMAGGTYEQYF.

The CDR3 loop reads CASRREGNTGELFF. The CDR3 DNA reads as TGTGCCAGCCGGCGGGAGGGGAACACCGGGGAGCTGTTTTTT. This chain joins TRBV2 and TRBJ2-2; 9 nucleotides match TRBD2. V lost 8 bases to trimming and J lost 1 base; unmatched junction nucleotides: 2. CDR3 length: 14 amino acids. Per germline, CDR1 SNHLY and CDR2 FYNNEI.

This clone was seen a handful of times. The CDR3 loop is CASSDPSGANTDTQYF. The CDR3 region has the DNA TGTGCCAGTAGTGACCCTAGCGGGGCGAACACAGATACGCAGTATTTT. J is TRBJ2-3 and V is TRBV19, with 9 positions matching TRBD2. After removal of 5 bases from V and 2 bases from J, the junction contained 8 bases not matched to a gene. CDR3 size: 16 residues. Germline-derived CDR1 and CDR2 are LNHDA and SQIVND (reference sequence).

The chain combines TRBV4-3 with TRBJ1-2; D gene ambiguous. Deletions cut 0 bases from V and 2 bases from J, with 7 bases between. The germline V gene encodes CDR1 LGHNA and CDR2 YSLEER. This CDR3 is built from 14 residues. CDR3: CASSQDPRNYGYTF. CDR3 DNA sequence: TGCGCCAGCAGCCAAGATCCCAGGAACTATGGCTACACCTTC.

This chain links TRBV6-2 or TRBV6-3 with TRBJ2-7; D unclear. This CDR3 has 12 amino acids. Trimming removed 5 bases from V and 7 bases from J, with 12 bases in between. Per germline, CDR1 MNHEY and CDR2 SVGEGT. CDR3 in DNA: TGTGCCAGCAGTCCCGGCCCTGGGGAGCAGTACTTC. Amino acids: CASSPGPGEQYF.

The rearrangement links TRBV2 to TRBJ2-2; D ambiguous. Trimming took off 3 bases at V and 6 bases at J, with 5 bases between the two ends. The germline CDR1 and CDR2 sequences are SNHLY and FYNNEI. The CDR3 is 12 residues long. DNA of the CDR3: TGTGCCAGCAGTGATGGACCCGGGGAGCTGTTTTTT. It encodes CASSDGPGELFF.

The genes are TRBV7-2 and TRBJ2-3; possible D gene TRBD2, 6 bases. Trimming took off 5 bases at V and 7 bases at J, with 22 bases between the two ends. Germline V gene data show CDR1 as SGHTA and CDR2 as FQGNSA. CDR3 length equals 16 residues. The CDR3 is CASSEAGTWTTHTQYF. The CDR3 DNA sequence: TGTGCCAGCAGCGAAGCGGGCACCTGGACCACGCATACGCAGTATTTT.

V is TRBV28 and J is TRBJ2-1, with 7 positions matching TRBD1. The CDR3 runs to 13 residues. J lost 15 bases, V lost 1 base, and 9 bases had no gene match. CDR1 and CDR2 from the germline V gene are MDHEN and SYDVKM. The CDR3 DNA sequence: TGTGCCAGCAGTTTATCTACTTCCAGGGGGTGGTTCTTC. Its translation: CASSLSTSRGWFF.